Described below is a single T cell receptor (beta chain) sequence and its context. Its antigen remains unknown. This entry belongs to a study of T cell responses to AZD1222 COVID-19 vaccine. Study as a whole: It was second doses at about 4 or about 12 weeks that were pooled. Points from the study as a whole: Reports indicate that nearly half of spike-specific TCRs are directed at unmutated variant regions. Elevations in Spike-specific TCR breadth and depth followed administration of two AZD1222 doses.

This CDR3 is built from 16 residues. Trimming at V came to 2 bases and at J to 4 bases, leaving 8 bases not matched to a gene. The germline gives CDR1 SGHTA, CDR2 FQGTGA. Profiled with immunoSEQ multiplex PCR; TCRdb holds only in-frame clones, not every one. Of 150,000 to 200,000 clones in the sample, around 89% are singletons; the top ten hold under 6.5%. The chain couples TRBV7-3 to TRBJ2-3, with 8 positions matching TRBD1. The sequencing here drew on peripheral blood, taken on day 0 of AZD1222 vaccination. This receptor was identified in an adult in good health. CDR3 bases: TGTGCCAGCAGCTTAGGACAGGGTGTCCGCGCAGATACGCAGTATTTT. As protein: CASSLGQGVRADTQYF. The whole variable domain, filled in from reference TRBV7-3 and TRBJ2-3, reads GAGVSQTPSNKVTEKGKYVELRCDPISGHTALYWYRQSLGQGPEFLIYFQGTGAADDSGLPNDRFFAVRPEGSVSTLKIQRTERGDSAVYLCASSLGQGVRADTQYFGPGTRLTVL.